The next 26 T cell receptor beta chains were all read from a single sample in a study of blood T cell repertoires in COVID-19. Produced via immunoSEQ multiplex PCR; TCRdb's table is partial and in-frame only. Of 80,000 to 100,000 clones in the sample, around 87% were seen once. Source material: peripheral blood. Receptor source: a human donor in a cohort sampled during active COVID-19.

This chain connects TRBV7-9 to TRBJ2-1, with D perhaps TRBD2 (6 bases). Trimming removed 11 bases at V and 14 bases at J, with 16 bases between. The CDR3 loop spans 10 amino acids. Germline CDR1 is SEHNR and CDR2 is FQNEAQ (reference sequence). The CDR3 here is CAEGRTSEFF. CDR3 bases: TGTGCCGAGGGGAGGACCTCGGAGTTCTTC.

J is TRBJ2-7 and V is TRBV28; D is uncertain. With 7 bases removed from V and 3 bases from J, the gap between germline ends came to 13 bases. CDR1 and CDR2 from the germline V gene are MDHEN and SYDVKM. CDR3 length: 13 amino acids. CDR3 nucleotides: TGTGCCAGCATCGACCGGAGATACTACGAGCAGTACTTC. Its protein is CASIDRRYYEQYF.

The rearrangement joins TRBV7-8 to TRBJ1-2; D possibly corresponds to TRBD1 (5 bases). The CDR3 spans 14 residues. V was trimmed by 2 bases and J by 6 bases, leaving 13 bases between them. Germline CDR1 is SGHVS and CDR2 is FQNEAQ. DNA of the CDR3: TGTGCCAGCAGCTTAACCCTGGGGGGGGATGGCTACACCTTC. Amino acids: CASSLTLGGDGYTF.

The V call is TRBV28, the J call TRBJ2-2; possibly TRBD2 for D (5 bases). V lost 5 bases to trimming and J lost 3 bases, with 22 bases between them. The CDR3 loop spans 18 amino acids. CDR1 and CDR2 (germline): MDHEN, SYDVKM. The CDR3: CASSPRLKTGGYTGELFF. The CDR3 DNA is TGTGCCAGCAGTCCCCGTCTAAAGACCGGAGGATACACCGGGGAGCTGTTTTTT.

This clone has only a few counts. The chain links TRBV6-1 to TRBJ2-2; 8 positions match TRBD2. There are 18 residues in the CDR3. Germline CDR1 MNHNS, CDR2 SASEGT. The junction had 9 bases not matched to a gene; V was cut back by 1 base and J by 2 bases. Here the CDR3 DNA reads TGTGCCAGCAGTGAAGGACGGGGGGGCGGGAGTAACACCGGGGAGCTGTTTTTT. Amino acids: CASSEGRGGGSNTGELFF.

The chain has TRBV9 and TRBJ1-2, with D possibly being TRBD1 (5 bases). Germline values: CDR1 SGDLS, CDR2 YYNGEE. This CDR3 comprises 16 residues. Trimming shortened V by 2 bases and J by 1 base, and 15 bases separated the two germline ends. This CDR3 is CASSVGGWDGNYGYTF. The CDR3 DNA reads TGTGCCAGCAGCGTGGGAGGATGGGACGGTAACTATGGCTACACCTTC.

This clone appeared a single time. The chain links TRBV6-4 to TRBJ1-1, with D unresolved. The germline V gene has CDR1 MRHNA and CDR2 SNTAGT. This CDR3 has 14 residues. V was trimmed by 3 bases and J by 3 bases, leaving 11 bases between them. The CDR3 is CASSEFISDTEAFF. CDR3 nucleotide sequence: TGTGCCAGCAGTGAATTTATTTCGGACACTGAAGCTTTCTTT.

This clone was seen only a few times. The CDR3 sequence is CATEGKNPYEQYF. CDR3 nucleotide sequence: TGTGCCACCGAGGGAAAGAACCCCTACGAGCAGTACTTC. V gene TRBV7-9 combines with J gene TRBJ2-7, with a possible D match to TRBD2 (5 bases). The CDR3 spans 13 residues. Germline CDR1 is SEHNR and CDR2 is FQNEAQ (reference sequence). Trimming took 10 bases from V and 2 from J, leaving 15 bases between them.

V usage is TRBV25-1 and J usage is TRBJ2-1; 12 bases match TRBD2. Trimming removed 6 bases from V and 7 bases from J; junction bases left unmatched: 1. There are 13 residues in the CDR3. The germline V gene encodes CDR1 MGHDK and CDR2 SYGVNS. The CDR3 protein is CASRLAGGNEQFF. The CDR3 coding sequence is TGTGCCAGCAGACTAGCGGGAGGAAATGAGCAGTTCTTC. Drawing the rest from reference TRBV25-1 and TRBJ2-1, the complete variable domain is EADIYQTPRYLVIGTGKKITLECSQTMGHDKMYWYQQDPGMELHLIHYSYGVNSTEKGDLSSESTVSRIRTEHFPLTLESARPSHTSQYLCASRLAGGNEQFFGPGTRLTVL.

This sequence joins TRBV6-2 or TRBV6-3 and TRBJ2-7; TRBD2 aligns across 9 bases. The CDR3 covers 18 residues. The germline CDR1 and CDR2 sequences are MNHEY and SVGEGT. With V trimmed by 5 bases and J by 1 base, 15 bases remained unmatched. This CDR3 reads CASSPRGSLAGSSYEQYF. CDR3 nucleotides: TGTGCCAGCAGTCCCCGAGGGAGTCTAGCGGGATCATCCTACGAGCAGTACTTC.

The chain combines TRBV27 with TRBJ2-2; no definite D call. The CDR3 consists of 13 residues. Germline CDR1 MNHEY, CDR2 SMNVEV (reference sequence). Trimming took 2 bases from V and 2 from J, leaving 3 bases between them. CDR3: CASSLLNTGELFF. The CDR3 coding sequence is TGTGCCAGCAGTTTACTTAACACCGGGGAGCTGTTTTTT.

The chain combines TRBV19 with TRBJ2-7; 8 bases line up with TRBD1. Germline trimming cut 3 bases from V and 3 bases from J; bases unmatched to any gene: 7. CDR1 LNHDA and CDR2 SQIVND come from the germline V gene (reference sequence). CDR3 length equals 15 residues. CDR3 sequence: CASSIMGQALYEQYF. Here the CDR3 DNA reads TGTGCCAGTAGTATCATGGGACAGGCCCTCTACGAGCAGTACTTC. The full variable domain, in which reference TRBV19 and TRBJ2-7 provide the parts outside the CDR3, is DGGITQSPKYLFRKEGQNVTLSCEQNLNHDAMYWYRQDPGQGLRLIYYSQIVNDFQKGDIAEGYSVSREKKESFPLTVTSAQKNPTAFYLCASSIMGQALYEQYFGPGTRLTVT.

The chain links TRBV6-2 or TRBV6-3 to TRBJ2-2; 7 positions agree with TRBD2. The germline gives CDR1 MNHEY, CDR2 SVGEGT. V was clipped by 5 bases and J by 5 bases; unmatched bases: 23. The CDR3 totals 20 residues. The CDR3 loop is CASSRTSPSRIAGGTGELFF. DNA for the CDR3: TGTGCCAGCAGTCGCACATCCCCTTCCCGTATAGCGGGTGGTACCGGGGAGCTGTTTTTT.

CDR3 DNA sequence: TGTGCCAGCATTCGCGGGAGGTCCTACAATGAGCAGTTCTTC. Protein product: CASIRGRSYNEQFF. The rearrangement uses TRBV27 and TRBJ2-1; 8 bases are shared with TRBD2. This CDR3 contains 14 residues. The V gene's germline CDR1 is MNHEY and CDR2 SMNVEV (reference sequence). Trimming took 7 bases from V and 1 from J; bases not matched to a gene: 3.

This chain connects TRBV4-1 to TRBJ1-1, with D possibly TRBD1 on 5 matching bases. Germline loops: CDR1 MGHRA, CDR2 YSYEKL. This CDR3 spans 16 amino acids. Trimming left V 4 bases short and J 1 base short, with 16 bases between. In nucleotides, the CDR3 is TGCGCCAGCAGCCGCCTGACAGTTCCCGGGAACACTGAAGCTTTCTTT. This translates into CASSRLTVPGNTEAFF.

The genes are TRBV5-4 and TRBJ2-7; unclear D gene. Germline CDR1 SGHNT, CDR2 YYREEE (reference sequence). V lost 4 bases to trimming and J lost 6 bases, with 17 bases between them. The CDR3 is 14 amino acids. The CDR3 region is CASSAASSSGEQYF. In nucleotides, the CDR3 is TGTGCCAGCAGCGCCGCATCGAGTTCGGGCGAGCAGTACTTC.

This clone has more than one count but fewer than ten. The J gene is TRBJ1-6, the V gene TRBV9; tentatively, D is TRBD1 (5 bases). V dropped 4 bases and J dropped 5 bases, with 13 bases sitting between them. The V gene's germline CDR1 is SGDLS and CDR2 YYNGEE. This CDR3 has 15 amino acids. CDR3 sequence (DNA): TGTGCCAGCAGCCCGGAGGGGCAGAATAATTCACCCCTCCACTTT. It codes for CASSPEGQNNSPLHF.

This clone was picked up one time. The CDR3 region has the DNA TGTGCCAGCAGCTTTTGGGACAGGGCTACTTCTGGGGCCAACGTCCTGACTTTC. This encodes CASSFWDRATSGANVLTF. The rearrangement links TRBV7-9 to TRBJ2-6; 9 bases are a match to TRBD1. Germline values: CDR1 SEHNR, CDR2 FQNEAQ (reference sequence). The V and J ends lost 3 bases and 1 base, in that order; junction bases with no gene match: 7. The CDR3 is 18 amino acids.

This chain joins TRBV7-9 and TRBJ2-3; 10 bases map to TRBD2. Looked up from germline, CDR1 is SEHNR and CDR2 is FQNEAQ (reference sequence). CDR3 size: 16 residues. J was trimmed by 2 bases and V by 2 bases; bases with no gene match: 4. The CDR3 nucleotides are TGTGCCAGCAGCTTATGGACTAGCGGTACCACAGATACGCAGTATTTT. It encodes CASSLWTSGTTDTQYF.

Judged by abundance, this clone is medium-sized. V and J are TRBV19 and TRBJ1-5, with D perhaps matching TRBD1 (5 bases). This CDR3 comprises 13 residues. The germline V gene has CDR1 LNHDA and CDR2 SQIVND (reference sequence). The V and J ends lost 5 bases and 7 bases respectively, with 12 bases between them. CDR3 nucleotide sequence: TGTGCCAGTAGTTACTCGGGGGAACAGCCCCAGCATTTT. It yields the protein CASSYSGEQPQHF.

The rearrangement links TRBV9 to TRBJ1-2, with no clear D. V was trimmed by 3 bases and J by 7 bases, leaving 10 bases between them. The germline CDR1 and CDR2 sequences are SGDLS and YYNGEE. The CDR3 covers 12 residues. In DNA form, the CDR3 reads TGTGCCAGCAGCGACGCCGGAGGTGGCTACACCTTC. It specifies CASSDAGGGYTF.

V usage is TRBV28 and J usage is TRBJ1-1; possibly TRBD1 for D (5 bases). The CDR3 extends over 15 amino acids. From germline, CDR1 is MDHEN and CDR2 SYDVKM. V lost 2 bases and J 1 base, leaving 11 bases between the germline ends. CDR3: CASSLPTVPNTEAFF. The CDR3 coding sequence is TGTGCCAGCAGTTTACCGACAGTGCCGAACACTGAAGCTTTCTTT.

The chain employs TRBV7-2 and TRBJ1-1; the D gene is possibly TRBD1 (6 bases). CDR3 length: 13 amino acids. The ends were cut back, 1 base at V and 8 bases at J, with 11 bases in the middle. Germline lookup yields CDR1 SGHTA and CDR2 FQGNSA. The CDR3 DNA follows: TGTGCCAGCAGCTTAGTATTGAGGGGGGAAGCTTTCTTT. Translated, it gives CASSLVLRGEAFF.

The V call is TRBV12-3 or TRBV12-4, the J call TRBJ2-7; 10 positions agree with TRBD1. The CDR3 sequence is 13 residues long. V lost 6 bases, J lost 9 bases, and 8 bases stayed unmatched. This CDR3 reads CASSSGTGEMQYF. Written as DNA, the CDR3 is TGTGCCAGCAGCAGCGGGACAGGGGAAATGCAGTACTTC.

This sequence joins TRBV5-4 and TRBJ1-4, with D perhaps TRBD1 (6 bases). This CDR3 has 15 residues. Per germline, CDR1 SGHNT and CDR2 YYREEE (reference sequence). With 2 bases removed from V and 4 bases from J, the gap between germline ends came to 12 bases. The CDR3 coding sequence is TGTGCCAGCAGCTTATCGGGGACAAGTAATGAAAAACTGTTTTTT. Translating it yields CASSLSGTSNEKLFF.

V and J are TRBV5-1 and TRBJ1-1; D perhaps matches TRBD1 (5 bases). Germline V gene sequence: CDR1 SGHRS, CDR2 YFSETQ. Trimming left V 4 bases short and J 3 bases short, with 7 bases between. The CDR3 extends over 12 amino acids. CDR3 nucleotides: TGCGCCAGCAGCCCAGGGCACACTGAAGCTTTCTTT. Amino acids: CASSPGHTEAFF.